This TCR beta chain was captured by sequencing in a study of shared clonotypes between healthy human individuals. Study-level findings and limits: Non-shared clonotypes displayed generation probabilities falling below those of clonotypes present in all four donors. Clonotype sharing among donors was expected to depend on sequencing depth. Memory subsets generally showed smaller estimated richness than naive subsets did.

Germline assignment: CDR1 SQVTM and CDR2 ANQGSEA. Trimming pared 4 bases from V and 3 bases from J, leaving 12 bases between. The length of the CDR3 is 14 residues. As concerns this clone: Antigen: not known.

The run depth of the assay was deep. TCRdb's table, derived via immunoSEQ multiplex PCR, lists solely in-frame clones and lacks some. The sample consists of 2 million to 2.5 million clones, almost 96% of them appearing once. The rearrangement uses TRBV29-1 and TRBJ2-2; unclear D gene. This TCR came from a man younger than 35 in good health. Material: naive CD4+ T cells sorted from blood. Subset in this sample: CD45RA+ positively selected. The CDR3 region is CSVAEGRYTGELFF. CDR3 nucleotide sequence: TGCAGCGTTGCAGAAGGCAGATACACCGGGGAGCTGTTTTTT.